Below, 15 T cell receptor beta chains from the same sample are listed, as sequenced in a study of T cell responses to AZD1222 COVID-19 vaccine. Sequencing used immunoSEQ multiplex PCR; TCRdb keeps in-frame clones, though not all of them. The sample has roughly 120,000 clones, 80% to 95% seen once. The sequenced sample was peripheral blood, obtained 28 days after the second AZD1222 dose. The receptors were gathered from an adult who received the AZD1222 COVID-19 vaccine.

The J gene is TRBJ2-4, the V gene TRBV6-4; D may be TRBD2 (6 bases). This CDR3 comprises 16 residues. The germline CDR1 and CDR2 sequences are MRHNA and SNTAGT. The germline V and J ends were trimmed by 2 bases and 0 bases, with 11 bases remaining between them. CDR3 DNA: TGTGCCAGCAGTGACCTAGCGACGCTAGCCAAAAACATTCAGTACTTC. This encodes CASSDLATLAKNIQYF.

DNA for the CDR3: TGCAGCGTTGAAGATGGGCAGGGCTACAATGAGCAGTTCTTC. It yields the protein CSVEDGQGYNEQFF. The J gene is TRBJ2-1, the V gene TRBV29-1, with D tentatively TRBD1 (5 bases). Germline V CDR1 and CDR2: SQVTM, ANQGSEA. This CDR3 is built from 14 residues. V was clipped by 0 bases and J by 3 bases, with 9 bases between them.

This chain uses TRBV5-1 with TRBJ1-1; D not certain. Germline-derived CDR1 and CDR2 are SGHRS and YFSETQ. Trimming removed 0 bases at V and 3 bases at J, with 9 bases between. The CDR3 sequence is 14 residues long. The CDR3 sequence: CASSLGVQDTEAFF. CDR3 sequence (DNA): TGCGCCAGCAGCTTGGGGGTCCAGGACACTGAAGCTTTCTTT.

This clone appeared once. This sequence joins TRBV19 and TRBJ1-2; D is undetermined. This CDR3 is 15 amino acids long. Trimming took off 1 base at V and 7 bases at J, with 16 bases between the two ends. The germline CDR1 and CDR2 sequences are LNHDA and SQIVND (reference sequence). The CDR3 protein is CASSIVPGEYGGYTF. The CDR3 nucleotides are TGTGCCAGTAGTATAGTTCCCGGCGAATACGGTGGCTACACCTTC.

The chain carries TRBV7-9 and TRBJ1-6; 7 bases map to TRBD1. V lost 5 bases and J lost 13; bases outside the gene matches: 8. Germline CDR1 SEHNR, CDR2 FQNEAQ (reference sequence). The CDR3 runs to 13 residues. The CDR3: CASSPPSGGPLHF. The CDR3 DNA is TGTGCCAGCAGCCCTCCTTCAGGGGGTCCCCTCCACTTT.

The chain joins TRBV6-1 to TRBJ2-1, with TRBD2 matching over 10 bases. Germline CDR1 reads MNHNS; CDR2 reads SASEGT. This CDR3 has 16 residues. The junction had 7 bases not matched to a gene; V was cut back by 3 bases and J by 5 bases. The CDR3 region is CASSDVGTSANNEQFF. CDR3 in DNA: TGTGCCAGCAGTGATGTCGGGACTAGCGCCAACAATGAGCAGTTCTTC.

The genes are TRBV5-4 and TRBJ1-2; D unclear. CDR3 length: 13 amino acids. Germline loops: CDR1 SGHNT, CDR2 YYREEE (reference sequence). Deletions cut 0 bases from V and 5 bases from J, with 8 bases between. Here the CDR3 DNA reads TGTGCCAGCAGCTTGGGGCAGGAGTATGGCTACACCTTC. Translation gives CASSLGQEYGYTF.

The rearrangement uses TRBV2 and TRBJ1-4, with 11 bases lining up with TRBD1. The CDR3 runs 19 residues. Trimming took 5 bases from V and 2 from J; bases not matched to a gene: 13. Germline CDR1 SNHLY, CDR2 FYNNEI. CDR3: CASSTGTGGQSATNEKLFF. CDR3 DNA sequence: TGTGCCAGCAGTACCGGGACAGGGGGACAGAGCGCTACTAATGAAAAACTGTTTTTT.

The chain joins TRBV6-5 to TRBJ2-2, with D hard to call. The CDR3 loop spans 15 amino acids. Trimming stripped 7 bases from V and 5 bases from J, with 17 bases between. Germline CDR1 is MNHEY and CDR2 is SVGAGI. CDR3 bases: TGTGCCAGCAAGAGTATCAAGGGATTTACCGGGGAGCTGTTTTTT. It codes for CASKSIKGFTGELFF.

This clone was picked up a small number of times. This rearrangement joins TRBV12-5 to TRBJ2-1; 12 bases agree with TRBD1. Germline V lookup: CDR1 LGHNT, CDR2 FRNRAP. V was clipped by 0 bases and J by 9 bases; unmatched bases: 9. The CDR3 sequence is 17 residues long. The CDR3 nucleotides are TGTGCTAGTGGTTTGGTTAGGGGACAGGGGGCGAAGATTGAGCAGTTCTTC. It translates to CASGLVRGQGAKIEQFF.

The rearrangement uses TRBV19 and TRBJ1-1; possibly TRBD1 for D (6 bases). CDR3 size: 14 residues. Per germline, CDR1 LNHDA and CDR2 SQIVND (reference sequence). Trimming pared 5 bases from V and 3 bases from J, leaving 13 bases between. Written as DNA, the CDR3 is TGTGCCAGTAGTTTCAGGGGAGGTGACACTGAAGCTTTCTTT. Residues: CASSFRGGDTEAFF.

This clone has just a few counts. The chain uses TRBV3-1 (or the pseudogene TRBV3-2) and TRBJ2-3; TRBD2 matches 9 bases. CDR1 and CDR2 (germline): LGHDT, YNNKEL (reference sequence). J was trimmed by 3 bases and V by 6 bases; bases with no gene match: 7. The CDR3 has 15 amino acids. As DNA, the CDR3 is TGTGCCAGCAGGGACGGGACTAGCAGAACAGATACGCAGTATTTT. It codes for CASRDGTSRTDTQYF.

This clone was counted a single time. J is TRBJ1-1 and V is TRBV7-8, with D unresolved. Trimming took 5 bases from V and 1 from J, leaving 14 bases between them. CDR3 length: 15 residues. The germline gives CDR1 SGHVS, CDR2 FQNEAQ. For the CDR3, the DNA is TGTGCCAGCAGCCCAACCTGGGGATCGAACACTGAAGCTTTCTTT. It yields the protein CASSPTWGSNTEAFF.

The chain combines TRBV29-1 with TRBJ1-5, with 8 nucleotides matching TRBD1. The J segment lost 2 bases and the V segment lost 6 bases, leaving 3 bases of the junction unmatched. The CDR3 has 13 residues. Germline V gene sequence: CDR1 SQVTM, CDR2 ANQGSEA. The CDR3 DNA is TGCAGCGTATTGACAGGGGGCAATCAGCCCCAGCATTTT. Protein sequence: CSVLTGGNQPQHF.

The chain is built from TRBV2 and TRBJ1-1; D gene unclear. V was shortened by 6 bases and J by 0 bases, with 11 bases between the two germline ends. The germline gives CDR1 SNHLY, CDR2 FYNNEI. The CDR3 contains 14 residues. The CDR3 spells CASRPTHMNTEAFF. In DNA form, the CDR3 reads TGTGCCAGCAGGCCCACCCATATGAACACTGAAGCTTTCTTT.